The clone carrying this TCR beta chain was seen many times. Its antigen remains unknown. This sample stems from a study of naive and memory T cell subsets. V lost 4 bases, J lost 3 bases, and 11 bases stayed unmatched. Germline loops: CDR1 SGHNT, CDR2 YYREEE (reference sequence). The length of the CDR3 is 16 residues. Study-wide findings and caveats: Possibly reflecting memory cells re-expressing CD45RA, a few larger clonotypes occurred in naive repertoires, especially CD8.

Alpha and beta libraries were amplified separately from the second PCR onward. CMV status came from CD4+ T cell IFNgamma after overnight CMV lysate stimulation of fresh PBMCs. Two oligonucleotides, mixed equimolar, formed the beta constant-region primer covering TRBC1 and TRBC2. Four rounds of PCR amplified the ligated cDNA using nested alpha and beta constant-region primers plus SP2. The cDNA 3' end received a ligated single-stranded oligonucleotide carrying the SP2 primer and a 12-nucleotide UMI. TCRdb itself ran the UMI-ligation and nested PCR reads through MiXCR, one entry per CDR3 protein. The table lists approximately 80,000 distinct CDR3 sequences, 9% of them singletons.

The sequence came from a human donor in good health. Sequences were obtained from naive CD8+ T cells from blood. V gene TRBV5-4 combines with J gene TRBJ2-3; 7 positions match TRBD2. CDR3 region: CASSIKREVQTDTQYF. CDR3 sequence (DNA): TGTGCCAGCAGCATAAAGCGGGAAGTTCAGACAGATACGCAGTATTTT.